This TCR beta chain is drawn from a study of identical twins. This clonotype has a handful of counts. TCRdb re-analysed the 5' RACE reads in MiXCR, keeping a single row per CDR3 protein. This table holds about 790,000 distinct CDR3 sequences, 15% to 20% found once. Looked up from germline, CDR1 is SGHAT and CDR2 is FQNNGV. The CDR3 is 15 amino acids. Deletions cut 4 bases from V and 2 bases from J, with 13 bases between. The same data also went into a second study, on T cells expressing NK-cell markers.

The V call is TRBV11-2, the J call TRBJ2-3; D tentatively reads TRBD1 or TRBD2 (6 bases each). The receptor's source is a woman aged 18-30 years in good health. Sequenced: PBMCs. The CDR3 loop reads CASSSDGGSTDTQYF. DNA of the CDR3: TGTGCCAGCAGCTCGGACGGGGGCTCCACAGATACGCAGTATTTT.